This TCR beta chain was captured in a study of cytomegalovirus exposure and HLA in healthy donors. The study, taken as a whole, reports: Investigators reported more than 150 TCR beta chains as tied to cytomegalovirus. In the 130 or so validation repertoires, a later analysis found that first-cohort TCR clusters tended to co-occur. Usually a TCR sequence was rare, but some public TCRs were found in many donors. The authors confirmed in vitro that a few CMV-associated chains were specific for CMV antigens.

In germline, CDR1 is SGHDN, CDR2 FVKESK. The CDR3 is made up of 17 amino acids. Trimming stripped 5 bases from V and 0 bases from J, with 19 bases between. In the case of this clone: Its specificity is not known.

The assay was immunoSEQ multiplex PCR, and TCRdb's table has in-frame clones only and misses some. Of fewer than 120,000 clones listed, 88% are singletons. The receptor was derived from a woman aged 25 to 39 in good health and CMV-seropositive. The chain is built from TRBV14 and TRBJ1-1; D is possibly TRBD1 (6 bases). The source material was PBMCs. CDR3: CASSEGRGGYMNTEAFF. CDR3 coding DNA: TGTGCCAGCAGCGAAGGGAGGGGGGGCTACATGAACACTGAAGCTTTCTTT.